This T cell receptor (beta chain) came from a study of blood T cell repertoires in COVID-19. This clone is medium-sized. Data came from immunoSEQ multiplex PCR; TCRdb stores just in-frame clones and leaves some out. The table lists roughly 14,000 clones, about 87% of them singletons, with 33% in the top ten. This clonotype originated in a human donor in a cohort sampled during active COVID-19. Material: peripheral blood.

CDR3 region: CASSQGTSGAGSGQFF. The CDR3 DNA is TGTGCCAGCAGCCAAGGGACTAGCGGGGCGGGGAGTGGGCAGTTCTTC. V usage is TRBV4-2 and J usage is TRBJ2-1; TRBD2 matches at 12 bases. CDR1 is LGHNA and CDR2 is YNFKEQ in the germline V gene. CDR3 length: 16 residues. The V segment lost 1 base and the J segment 12 bases; nucleotides outside the gene matches: 10.